This TCR beta chain was sequenced during a study of T cells in localized non-small cell lung cancer (dated by TCRdb to about 2020). About the study as a whole: The study examined T cell repertoires in under 300 patients with early-stage NSCLC and compared tumors with uninvolved tumor-adjacent lungs. The cohort was made up of around 220 treatment-naive NSCLC patients whose localized lung tumors had been resected. NSCLC patients had a mean age of roughly 64 years, and 129 were male and over 85 female.

The CDR3 runs 18 amino acids, cysteine and phenylalanine included. The kept DNA is CDR3 alone, 54 bases in frame from the first base. Compared with germline, V lacks 4 bases and J lacks 0 bases; bases without a gene match: 13. Taken from the germline V gene, the CDR1 and CDR2 loops are SGHRS and YFSETQ. The research as a whole found: Because the study design was exploratory, TCR variables were selected using unadjusted p-values without false-discovery rate correction. Uninvolved tumor-adjacent lung showed the highest T cell clonality, higher than tumor, which suggests more focused antigenic responses in the adjacent lung. A median of around 60 of the top 100 tumor clones turned up in the paired uninvolved adjacent lung, and about 28 of those clones also ranked among the top 100 of that same adjacent lung. Longer overall survival was associated with higher blood T cell density, whereas shorter survival was associated with higher adjacent-lung clonality. Multi-region tumor sequencing was not performed, so intratumor heterogeneity could not be excluded.

About this clone itself: No antigen is known for it. Base-call qualities are not available, and no considerably larger clone is one nucleotide away.

At diagnosis, tumor, uninvolved tumor-adjacent lung and peripheral blood were collected and then preserved as a mix of FFPE and fresh-frozen material. For TCR repertoire profiling, blood samples were analyzed in the form of peripheral blood mononuclear cells. TCR beta CDR3 regions were sequenced from DNA using the immunoSEQ Assay. The authors' analysis ran thus. To compute T cell density, TCR beta template counts were normalized to usable DNA, which was estimated by amplifying housekeeping genes. Using the preseqR package, richness was estimated by extrapolating to 120,000 templates for tissue samples and 400,000 templates for PBMC samples. Clonality was calculated as one minus Pielou's evenness. To identify tissue-enriched TCRs, differential abundance testing was run on productive amino-acid clonotypes with a minimum total count of 5 and an alpha of 0.1. Repertoire overlap between compartments was quantified with the Jaccard Index and Morisita Overlap Index. GLIPH grouped TCR beta CDR3s together with public tetramer-defined viral CDR3s, and a viral motif had to include at least three viral sequences and also show V-gene enrichment. TCRdb holds this immuneACCESS table with in-frame rearrangements only. Some clones are missing; in checked studies, unresolved V genes explain under half, and the rest has no known cause. V, J and clone size were drawn from that table, and D and trimming were deduced from the DNA. Recorded for this sample are around 31,000 clones; 80% to 90% of them occurred a single time. The biggest ten clones account for approximately 10% of the sample.

The sequence derives from a woman aged 40-69 years with stage I lung adenocarcinoma. The chain employs TRBV5-1 and TRBJ2-7; a stretch of 10 junction bases matches TRBD2. The specimen comprised peripheral blood, sampled before any cancer treatment. The DNA sequence follows: TGCGCCAGCAGCCAATCCCTAGCGGGAGAAACCTTCTCCTACGAGCAGTACTTC. Its product reads: CASSQSLAGETFSYEQYF.